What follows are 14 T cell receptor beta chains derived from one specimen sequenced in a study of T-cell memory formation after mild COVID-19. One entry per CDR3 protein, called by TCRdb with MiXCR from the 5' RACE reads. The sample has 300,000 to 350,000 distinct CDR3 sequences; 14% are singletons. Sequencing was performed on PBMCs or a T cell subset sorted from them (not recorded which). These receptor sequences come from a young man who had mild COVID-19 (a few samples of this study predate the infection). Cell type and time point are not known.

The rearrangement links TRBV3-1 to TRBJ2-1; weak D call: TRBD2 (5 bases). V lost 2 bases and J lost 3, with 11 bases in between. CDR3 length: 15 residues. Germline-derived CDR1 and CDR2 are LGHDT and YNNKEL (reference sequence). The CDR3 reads CASSQWGDHYNEQFF. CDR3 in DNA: TGTGCCAGCAGCCAATGGGGAGATCACTACAATGAGCAGTTCTTC.

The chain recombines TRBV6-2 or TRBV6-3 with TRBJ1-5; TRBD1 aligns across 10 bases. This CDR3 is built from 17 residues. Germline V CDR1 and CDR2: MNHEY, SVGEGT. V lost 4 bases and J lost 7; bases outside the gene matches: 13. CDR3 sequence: CASSSPRGGQGSQPQHF. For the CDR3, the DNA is TGTGCCAGCAGTTCCCCTCGCGGGGGACAGGGGAGCCAGCCCCAGCATTTT.

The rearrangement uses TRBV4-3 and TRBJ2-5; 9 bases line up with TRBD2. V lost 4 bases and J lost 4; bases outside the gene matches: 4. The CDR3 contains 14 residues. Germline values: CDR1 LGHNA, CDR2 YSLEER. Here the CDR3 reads CASSPIAGAETQYF. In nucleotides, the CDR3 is TGCGCCAGCAGCCCCATAGCGGGAGCAGAGACCCAGTACTTC.

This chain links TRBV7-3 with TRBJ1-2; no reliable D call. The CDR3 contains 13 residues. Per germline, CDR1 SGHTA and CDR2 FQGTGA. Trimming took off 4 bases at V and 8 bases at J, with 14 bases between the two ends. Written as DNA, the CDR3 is TGTGCCAGCAGCTCGGGGTCAGGCTGGGGCTACACCTTC. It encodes CASSSGSGWGYTF.

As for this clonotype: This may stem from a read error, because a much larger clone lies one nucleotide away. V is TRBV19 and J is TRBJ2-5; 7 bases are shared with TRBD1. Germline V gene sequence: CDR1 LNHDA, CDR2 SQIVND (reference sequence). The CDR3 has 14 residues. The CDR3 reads CDSSDPGTEETQYF. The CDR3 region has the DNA TGTGACAGTAGTGATCCCGGGACAGAAGAGACCCAGTACTTC.

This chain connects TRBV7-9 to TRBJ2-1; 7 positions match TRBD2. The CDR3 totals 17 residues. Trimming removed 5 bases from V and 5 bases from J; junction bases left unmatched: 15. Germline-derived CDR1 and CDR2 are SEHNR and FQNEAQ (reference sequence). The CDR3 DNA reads TGTGCCAGCAGCCGACCCGGCCTGGCGGGGGTCCACAATGAGCAGTTCTTC. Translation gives CASSRPGLAGVHNEQFF.

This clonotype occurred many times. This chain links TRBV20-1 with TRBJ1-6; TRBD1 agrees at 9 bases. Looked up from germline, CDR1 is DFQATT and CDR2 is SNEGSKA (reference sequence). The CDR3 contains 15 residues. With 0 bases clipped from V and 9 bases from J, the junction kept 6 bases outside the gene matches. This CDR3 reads CSARDAGTGFSPLHF. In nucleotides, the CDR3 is TGCAGTGCTAGAGACGCCGGGACAGGGTTTTCACCCCTCCACTTT.

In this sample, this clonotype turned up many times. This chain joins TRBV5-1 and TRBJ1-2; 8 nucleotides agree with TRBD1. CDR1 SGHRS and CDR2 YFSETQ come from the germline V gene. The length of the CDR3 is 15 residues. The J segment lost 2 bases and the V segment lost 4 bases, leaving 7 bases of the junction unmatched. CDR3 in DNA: TGCGCCAGCAGCCCGAACAGGGGGACCAACTATGGCTACACCTTC. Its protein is CASSPNRGTNYGYTF.

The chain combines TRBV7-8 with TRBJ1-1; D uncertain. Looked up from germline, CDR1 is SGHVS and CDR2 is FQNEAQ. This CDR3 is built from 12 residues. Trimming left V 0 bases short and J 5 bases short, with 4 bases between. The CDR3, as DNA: TGTGCCAGCAGCTTAGCGGAGACTGAAGCTTTCTTT. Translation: CASSLAETEAFF.

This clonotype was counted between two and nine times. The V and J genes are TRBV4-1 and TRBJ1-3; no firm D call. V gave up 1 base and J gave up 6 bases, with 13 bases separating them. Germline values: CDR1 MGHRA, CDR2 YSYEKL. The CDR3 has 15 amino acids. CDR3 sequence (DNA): TGCGCCAGCAGCCAAGGGTTCGGAGGGCTAAACACCATATATTTT. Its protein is CASSQGFGGLNTIYF.

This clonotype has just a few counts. The CDR3 DNA reads as TGTGCCACCAGTGATCGGACAGCGGACACCGGGGAGCTGTTTTTT. It codes for CATSDRTADTGELFF. V gene TRBV24-1 combines with J gene TRBJ2-2; weak D call: TRBD1 (6 bases). The germline V gene encodes CDR1 KGHDR and CDR2 SFDVKD. The CDR3 totals 15 residues. Trimming stripped 3 bases from V and 3 bases from J, with 10 bases between.

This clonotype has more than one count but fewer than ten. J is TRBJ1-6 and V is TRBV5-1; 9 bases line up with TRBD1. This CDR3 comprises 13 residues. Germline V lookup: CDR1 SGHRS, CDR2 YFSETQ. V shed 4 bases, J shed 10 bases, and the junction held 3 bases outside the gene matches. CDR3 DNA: TGCGCCAGCAGCAGGACAGGGGACTCACCCCTCCACTTT. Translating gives CASSRTGDSPLHF.

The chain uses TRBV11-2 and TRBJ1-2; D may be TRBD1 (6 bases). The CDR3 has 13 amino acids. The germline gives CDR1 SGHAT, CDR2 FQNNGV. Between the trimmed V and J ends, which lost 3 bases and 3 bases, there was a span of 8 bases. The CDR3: CASSLNRDYGYTF. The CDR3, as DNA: TGTGCCAGCAGCTTGAACAGGGACTATGGCTACACCTTC.

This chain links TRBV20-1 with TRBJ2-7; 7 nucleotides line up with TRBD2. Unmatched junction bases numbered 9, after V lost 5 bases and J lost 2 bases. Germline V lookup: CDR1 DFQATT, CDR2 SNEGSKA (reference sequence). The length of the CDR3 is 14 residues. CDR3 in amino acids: CSAPRAGQTYEQYF. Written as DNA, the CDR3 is TGCAGTGCTCCGAGAGCGGGGCAGACCTACGAGCAGTACTTC.